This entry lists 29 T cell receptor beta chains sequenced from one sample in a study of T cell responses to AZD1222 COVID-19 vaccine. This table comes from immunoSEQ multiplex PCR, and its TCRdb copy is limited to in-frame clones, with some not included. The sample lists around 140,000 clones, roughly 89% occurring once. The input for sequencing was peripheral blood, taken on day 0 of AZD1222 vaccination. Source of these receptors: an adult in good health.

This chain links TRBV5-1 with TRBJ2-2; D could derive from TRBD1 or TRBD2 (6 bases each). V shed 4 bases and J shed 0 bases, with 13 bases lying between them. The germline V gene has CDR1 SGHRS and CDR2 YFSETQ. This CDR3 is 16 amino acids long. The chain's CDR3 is CASSAWGATNTGELFF. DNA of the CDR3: TGCGCCAGCAGCGCATGGGGGGCCACGAACACCGGGGAGCTGTTTTTT.

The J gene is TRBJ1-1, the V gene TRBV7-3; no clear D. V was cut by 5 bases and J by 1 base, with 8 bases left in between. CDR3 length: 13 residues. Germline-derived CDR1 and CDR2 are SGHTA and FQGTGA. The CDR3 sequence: CASSPSPNTEAFF. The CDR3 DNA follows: TGTGCCAGCAGCCCCTCCCCGAACACTGAAGCTTTCTTT.

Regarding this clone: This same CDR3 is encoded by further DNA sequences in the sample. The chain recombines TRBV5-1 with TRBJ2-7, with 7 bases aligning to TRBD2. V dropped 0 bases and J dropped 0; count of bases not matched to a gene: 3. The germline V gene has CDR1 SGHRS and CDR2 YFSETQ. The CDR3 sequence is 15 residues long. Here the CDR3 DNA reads TGCGCCAGCAGCTTGGCCGGCGGGAGCTCCTACGAGCAGTACTTC. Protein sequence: CASSLAGGSSYEQYF.

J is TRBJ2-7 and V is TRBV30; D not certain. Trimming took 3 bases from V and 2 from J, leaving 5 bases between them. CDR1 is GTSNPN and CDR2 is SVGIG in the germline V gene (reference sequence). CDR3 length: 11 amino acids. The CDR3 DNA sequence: TGTGCCTGGAGATCGGCCTACGAGCAGTACTTC. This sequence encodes CAWRSAYEQYF.

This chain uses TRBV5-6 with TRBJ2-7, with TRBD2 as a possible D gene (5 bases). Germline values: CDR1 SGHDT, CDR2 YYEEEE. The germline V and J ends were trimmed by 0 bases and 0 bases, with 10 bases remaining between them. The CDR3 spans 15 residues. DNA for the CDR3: TGTGCCAGCAGCTTGGGCGGACGGGACTCCTACGAGCAGTACTTC. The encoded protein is CASSLGGRDSYEQYF.

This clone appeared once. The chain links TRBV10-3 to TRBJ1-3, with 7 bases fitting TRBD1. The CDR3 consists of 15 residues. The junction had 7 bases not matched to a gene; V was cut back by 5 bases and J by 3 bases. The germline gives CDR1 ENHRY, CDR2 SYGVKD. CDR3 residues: CAISPGQTIGNTIYF. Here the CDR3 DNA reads TGTGCCATCAGTCCGGGACAGACGATTGGAAACACCATATATTTT.

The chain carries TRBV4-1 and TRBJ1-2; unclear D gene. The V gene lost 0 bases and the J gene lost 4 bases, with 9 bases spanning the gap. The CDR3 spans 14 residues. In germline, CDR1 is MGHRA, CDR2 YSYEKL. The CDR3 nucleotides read TGCGCCAGCAGCCAAGACATACGGTCCTATGGCTACACCTTC. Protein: CASSQDIRSYGYTF.

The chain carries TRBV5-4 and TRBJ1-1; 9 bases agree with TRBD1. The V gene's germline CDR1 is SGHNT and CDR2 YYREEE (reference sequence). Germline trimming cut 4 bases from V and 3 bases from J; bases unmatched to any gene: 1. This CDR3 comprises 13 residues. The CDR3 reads CASSGQGYTEAFF. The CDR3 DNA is TGTGCCAGCAGCGGACAGGGGTACACTGAAGCTTTCTTT.

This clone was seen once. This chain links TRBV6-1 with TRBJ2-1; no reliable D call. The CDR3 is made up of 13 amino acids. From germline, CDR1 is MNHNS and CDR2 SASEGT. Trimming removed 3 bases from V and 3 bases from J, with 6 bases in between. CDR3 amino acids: CASSDAVYNEQFF. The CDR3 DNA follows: TGTGCCAGCAGTGATGCGGTCTACAATGAGCAGTTCTTC.

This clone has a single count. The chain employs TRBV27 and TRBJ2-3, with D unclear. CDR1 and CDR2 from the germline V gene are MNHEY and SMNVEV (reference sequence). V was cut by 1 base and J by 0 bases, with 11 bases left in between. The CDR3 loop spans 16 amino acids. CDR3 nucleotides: TGTGCCAGCAGTTTATTGGTTCGGACCAGCACAGATACGCAGTATTTT. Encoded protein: CASSLLVRTSTDTQYF.

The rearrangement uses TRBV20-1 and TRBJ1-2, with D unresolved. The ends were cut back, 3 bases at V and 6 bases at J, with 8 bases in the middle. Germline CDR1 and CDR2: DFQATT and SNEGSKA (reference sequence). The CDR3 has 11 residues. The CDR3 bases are TGCAGTGCTAGGTTAAGGGATGGCTACACCTTC. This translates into CSARLRDGYTF.

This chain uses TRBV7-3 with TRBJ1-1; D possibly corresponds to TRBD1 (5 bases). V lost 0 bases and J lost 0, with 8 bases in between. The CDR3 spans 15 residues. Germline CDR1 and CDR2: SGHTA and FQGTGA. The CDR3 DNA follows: TGTGCCAGCAGCTTAACGGGGGGTATGAACACTGAAGCTTTCTTT. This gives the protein CASSLTGGMNTEAFF.

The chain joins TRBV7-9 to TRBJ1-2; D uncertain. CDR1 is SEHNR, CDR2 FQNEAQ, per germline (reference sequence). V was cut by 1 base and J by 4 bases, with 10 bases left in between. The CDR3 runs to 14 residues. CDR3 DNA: TGTGCCAGCAGCTTAGAGGACGGGTTCTATGGCTACACCTTC. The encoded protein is CASSLEDGFYGYTF.

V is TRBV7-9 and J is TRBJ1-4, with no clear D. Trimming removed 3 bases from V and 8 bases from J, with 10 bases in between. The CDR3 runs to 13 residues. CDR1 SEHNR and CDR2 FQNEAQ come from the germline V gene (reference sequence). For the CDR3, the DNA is TGTGCCAGCAGCTTCACTGAGGAAGAAAAACTGTTTTTT. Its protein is CASSFTEEEKLFF.

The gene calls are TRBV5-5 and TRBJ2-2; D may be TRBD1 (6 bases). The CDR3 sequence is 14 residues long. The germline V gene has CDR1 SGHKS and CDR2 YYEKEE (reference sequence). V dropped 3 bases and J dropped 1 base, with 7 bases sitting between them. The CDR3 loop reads CASSSTGNTGELFF. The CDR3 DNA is TGTGCCAGCAGCTCGACAGGGAACACCGGGGAGCTGTTTTTT.

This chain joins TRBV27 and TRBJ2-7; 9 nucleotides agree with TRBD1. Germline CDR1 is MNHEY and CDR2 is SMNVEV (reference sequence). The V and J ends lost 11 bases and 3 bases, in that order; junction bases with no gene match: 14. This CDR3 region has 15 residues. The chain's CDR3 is CAVRTGTGRIYEQYF. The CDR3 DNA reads TGTGCCGTCCGAACCGGGACAGGGAGGATCTACGAGCAGTACTTC.

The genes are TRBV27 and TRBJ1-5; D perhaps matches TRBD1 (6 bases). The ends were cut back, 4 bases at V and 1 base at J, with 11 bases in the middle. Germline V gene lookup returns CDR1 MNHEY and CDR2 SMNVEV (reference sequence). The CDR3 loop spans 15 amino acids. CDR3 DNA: TGTGCCAGCAGTTCAGGGGTTACAAGCAATCAGCCCCAGCATTTT. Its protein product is CASSSGVTSNQPQHF.

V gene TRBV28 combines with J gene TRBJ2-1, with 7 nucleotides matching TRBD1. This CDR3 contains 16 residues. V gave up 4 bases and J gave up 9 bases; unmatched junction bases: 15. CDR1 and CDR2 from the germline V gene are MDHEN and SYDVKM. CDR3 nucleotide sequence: TGTGCCAGCAGTTCGCGGACAGGTATTTCTACAAGTGAGCAGTTCTTC. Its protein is CASSSRTGISTSEQFF.

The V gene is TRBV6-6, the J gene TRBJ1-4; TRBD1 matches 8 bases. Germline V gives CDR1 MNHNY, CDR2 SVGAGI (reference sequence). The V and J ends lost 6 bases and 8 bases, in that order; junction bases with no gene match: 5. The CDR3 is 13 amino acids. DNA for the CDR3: TGTGCCAGCAGACCCGGGACAGGAGAAAAACTGTTTTTT. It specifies CASRPGTGEKLFF.

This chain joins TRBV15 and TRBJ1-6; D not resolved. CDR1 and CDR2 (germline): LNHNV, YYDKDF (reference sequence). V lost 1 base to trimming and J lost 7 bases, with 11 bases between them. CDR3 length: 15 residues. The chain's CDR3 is CATSRGAYRNSPLHF. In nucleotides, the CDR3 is TGTGCCACCAGCAGAGGTGCCTACAGAAATTCACCCCTCCACTTT.

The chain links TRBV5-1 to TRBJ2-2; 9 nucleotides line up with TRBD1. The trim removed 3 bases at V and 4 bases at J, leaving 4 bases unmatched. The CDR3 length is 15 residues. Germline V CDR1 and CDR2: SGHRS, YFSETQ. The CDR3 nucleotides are TGCGCCAGCAGCTCCAGGACAGGGGTCACCGGGGAGCTGTTTTTT. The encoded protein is CASSSRTGVTGELFF.

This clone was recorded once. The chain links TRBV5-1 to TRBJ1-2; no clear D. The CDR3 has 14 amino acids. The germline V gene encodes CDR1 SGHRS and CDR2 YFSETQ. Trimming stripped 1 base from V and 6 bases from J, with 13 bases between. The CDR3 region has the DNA TGCGCCAGCAGCTTGTTTTTCATGGAGGATGGCTACACCTTC. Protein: CASSLFFMEDGYTF.

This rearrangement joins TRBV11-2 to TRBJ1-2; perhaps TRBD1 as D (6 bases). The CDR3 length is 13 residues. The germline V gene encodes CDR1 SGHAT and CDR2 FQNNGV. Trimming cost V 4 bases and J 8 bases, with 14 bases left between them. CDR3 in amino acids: CASSSGQLQGYTF. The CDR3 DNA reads TGTGCCAGCAGCTCAGGACAGCTGCAAGGCTACACCTTC.

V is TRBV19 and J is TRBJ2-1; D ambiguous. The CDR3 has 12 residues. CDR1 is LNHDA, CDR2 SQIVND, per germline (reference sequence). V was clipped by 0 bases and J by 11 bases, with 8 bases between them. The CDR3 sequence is CASSIDLRKQFF. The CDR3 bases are TGTGCCAGTAGTATAGATCTGAGGAAGCAGTTCTTC.

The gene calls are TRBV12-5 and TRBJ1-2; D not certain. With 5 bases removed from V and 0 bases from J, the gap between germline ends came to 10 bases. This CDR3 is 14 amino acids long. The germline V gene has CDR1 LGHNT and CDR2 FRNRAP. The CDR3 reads CASGPPGSNYGYTF. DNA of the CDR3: TGTGCTAGTGGTCCTCCCGGGTCTAACTATGGCTACACCTTC.

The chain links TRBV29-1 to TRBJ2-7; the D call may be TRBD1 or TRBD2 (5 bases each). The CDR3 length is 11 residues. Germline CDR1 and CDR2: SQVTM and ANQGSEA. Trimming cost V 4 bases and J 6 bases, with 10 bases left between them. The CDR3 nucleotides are TGCAGCGTTGGCTCGGGACCCGAGCAGTACTTC. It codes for CSVGSGPEQYF.

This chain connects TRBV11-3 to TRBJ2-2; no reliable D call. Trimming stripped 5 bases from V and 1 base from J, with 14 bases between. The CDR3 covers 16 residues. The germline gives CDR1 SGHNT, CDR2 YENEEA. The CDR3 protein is CASSPRHAKNTGELFF. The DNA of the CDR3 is TGTGCCAGCAGCCCCCGACACGCCAAGAACACCGGGGAGCTGTTTTTT. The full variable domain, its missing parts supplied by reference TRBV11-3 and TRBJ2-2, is EAGVVQSPRYKIIEKKQPVAFWCNPISGHNTLYWYLQNLGQGPELLIRYENEEAVDDSQLPKDRFSAERLKGVDSTLKIQPAELGDSAVYLCASSPRHAKNTGELFFGEGSRLTVL.

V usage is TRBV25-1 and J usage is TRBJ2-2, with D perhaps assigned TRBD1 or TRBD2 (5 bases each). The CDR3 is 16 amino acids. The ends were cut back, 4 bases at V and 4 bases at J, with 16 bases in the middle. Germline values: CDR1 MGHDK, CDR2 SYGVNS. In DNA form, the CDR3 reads TGTGCCAGCAGTGTAGGGCGAGGGGTGGGCACCGGGGAGCTGTTTTTT. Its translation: CASSVGRGVGTGELFF.

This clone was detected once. The CDR3 nucleotides read TGTGCCAGCAGCTTAGATCCAGGGACCGCCGGGGAGCTGTTTTTT. It codes for CASSLDPGTAGELFF. The rearrangement joins TRBV7-3 to TRBJ2-2; possibly TRBD1 or TRBD2 for D (5 bases each). With 2 bases removed from V and 6 bases from J, the gap between germline ends came to 13 bases. The CDR3 length is 15 residues. Germline loops: CDR1 SGHTA, CDR2 FQGTGA. Full variable domain (remainder filled in from reference TRBV7-3 and TRBJ2-2): GAGVSQTPSNKVTEKGKYVELRCDPISGHTALYWYRQSLGQGPEFLIYFQGTGAADDSGLPNDRFFAVRPEGSVSTLKIQRTERGDSAVYLCASSLDPGTAGELFFGEGSRLTVL.